This is a list of T cell receptor beta chains from one sample in a study of control samples from healthy donors and cancer patients. Profiling relied on immunoSEQ multiplex PCR, and the TCRdb table lists in-frame clones only, not all of them. The sample holds 50,000 or so clones, around 90% seen once. The material sequenced was blood. Receptors originate from a man between 50 and 59 years old in good health. CDR3s include the opening cysteine and the closing phenylalanine or tryptophan. The D gene is left open where the match is weak. Some rows have no size entry. The others give once, few or many, or a class for an expanded clone.

TRBJ2-7,.,.,TRBV14,TGTGCCAGCAGCCAAGATCGGAGTCGGGTAAACTACGAGCAGTACTTC,CASSQDRSRVNYEQYF
TRBJ1-3,once,.,TRBV25-1,TGTGCCAGCAGTGAGGGTCACTCTGGAAACACCATATATTTT,CASSEGHSGNTIYF
TRBJ2-1,.,.,TRBV11-2,TGTGCCAGCAGCTCTGGACTGCTCTCCTACAATGAGCAGTTCTTC,CASSSGLLSYNEQFF
TRBJ1-5,.,.,TRBV21-1,TGTGCCAGCAGCAAACGAAAGGACAGAATTTTCCCCGACCTCCCAGAATATAGCAATCAGCCCCAGCATTTT,CASSKRKDRIFPDLPEYSNQPQHF
TRBJ1-3,.,TRBD1,TRBV29-1,TGCAGCGGACAGGGGATTGGAAACACCATATATTTT,CSGQGIGNTIYF
TRBJ1-1,.,.,TRBV27,TGTGCCAGCAGTTTATTAGGAGGAGGGAGAGGGACTGAAGCTTTCTTT,CASSLLGGGRGTEAFF
TRBJ1-5,.,.,TRBV29-1,TGCAGCGTTGAATCGGGGCCGTTTCAGCCCCAGCATTTT,CSVESGPFQPQHF
TRBJ1-5,.,.,TRBV4-3,TGCGCCAGCAGCCAAGATCGGGGGTTCGGCCAGCCCCAGCATTTT,CASSQDRGFGQPQHF
TRBJ2-7,.,.,TRBV2,TGTGCCAGCAGTGATTTGGGGACTGAGTTCCACGAGCAGTACTTC,CASSDLGTEFHEQYF
TRBJ1-5,.,.,TRBV7-2,TGTGCCAGCAGCTTAGAAGCGGGTGAGCAGCCCCAGCATTTT,CASSLEAGEQPQHF
TRBJ1-3,.,.,TRBV11-3,TGTGCCAGCAGCCGCCAGGGTGCTCTAGGAAACACCATATATTTT,CASSRQGALGNTIYF
TRBJ1-5,.,.,TRBV19,TGTGCCAGTAGTATCCGGTCGGGCAATCAGCCCCAGCATTTT,CASSIRSGNQPQHF
TRBJ2-1,.,TRBD2,TRBV5-4,TGTGCCAGCAGCTTGGAGGCGGGAGGTCCATATGAGCAGTTCTTC,CASSLEAGGPYEQFF
TRBJ2-7,.,TRBD1,TRBV6-2/TRBV6-3,TGTGCCAGCAGTTACACCCAGGGGGTCCCCCCCTACGAGCAGTACTTC,CASSYTQGVPPYEQYF
TRBJ2-1,few,TRBD2,TRBV9,TGTGCCAGCAGCGTAACTAGCGGGAGCCATGAGCAGTTCTTC,CASSVTSGSHEQFF
TRBJ2-7,.,TRBD2,TRBV9,TGTGCCAGCAGCGTAGGACTAGCGGACTACGAGCAGTACTTC,CASSVGLADYEQYF
TRBJ2-1,.,TRBD1,TRBV27,TGTGCCAGCAGTCCGGGACAGATTTACAATGAGCAGTTCTTC,CASSPGQIYNEQFF
TRBJ2-1,.,.,TRBV27,TGTGCCAGCAGAACACCCTCCTACGGCTCCTACAATGAGCAGTTCTTC,CASRTPSYGSYNEQFF
TRBJ1-3,.,.,TRBV30,TGTGCCTGGAATTTAGGTACCGTCGCTGGAAACACCATATATTTT,CAWNLGTVAGNTIYF
TRBJ1-4,few,.,TRBV28,TGTGCCAGCACTCACCCCTATAATGAAAAACTGTTTTTT,CASTHPYNEKLFF
TRBJ2-7,.,TRBD1,TRBV4-1,TGCGCCAGCAGCCCAAACGACAGGGTCAGCTCCTACGAGCAGTACTTC,CASSPNDRVSSYEQYF
TRBJ1-6,.,.,TRBV5-6,TGTGCCAGCAGCTTGCTGGCAGGCAATTCACCCCTCCACTTT,CASSLLAGNSPLHF
TRBJ2-1,.,.,TRBV6-5,TGTGCCAGCAGTAAGAGACCCGTGTCCTATTGGGGGCAGTTCTTC,CASSKRPVSYWGQFF
TRBJ2-2,.,.,TRBV24-1,TGTGCCACCAGCGGACCGAACACCGGGGAGCTGTTTTTT,CATSGPNTGELFF
TRBJ2-7,.,TRBD2,TRBV4-3,TGCGCCAGCAGCCAAGATGGGCGGGAGTTCAACGAGCAGTACTTC,CASSQDGREFNEQYF
TRBJ1-2,.,.,TRBV5-4,TGTGCCAGCAGCTTCAACGGCGGGAGCAGTTTATGGGGTGGCTACACCTTC,CASSFNGGSSLWGGYTF
TRBJ2-1,once,.,TRBV7-9,TGTGCCAGCAGCTCGGGTGGGAGCTCCTACAATGAGCAGTTCTTC,CASSSGGSSYNEQFF
TRBJ1-1,.,TRBD1,TRBV7-9,TGTGCCAGCAGCCCAGGGGGGTCGAACACTGAAGCTTTCTTT,CASSPGGSNTEAFF
TRBJ2-5,once,.,TRBV11-3,TGTGCCAGCAGCTTAGGGTTGGGGGGGGCCCAAGAGACCCAGTACTTC,CASSLGLGGAQETQYF
TRBJ1-6,.,.,TRBV12-3/TRBV12-4,TGTGCCAGCAGAGGGGGGGGTTCACCCCTCCACTTT,CASRGGGSPLHF
TRBJ2-5,.,TRBD2,TRBV5-1,TGCGCCAGCAGCTTGGGACTAGCGGGGACACAAGAGACCCAGTACTTC,CASSLGLAGTQETQYF
TRBJ2-2,.,TRBD2,TRBV5-1,TGCGCCAGCAGCTCTCCACTAGCGGGAGCGGCCGGGGAGCTGTTTTTT,CASSSPLAGAAGELFF
TRBJ1-1,.,TRBD1,TRBV12-5,TGTGCTAGTGGCATACAGGGGACTGAAGCTTTCTTT,CASGIQGTEAFF
TRBJ1-2,.,TRBD1,TRBV6-6,TGTGCCAGCAGTCACCCATCGGACAGGGGGACCTATGGCTACACCTTC,CASSHPSDRGTYGYTF
TRBJ1-2,.,.,TRBV19,TGTGCCAGTAGTACCAAAGGAGCGTCGGGCTACACCTTC,CASSTKGASGYTF
TRBJ2-3,.,.,TRBV11-1,TGTGCCAGCAGCTTTGGGGCCCCAGATACGCAGTATTTT,CASSFGAPDTQYF
TRBJ1-5,.,.,TRBV20-1,TGCAGTGCTAGTGGTGCCAGGGACCGAAGCAATCAGCCCCAGCATTTT,CSASGARDRSNQPQHF
TRBJ1-1,once,.,TRBV7-8,TGTGCCAGCAGCTTAGGGCCGTACACTGAAGCTTTCTTT,CASSLGPYTEAFF
TRBJ2-3,.,TRBD1,TRBV11-3,TGTGCCAGCAGCCCCGGACAGGGGGCTACAGATACGCAGTATTTT,CASSPGQGATDTQYF
TRBJ1-4,.,.,TRBV5-1,TGCGCCAGCAGCGTAGACAGTACGAATGAAAAACTGTTTTTT,CASSVDSTNEKLFF
TRBJ1-1,.,TRBD1,TRBV24-1,TGTGCCACCAGTGCTTTGGACAGGGCAAACACTGAAGCTTTCTTT,CATSALDRANTEAFF
TRBJ2-1,.,.,TRBV5-1,TGCGCCAGCAGTTATGGGGAATACAATGAGCAGTTCTTC,CASSYGEYNEQFF
TRBJ2-5,.,.,TRBV3-1/TRBV3-2,TGTGCCAGCAGCCAACGCGAGGGGACCCAGTACTTC,CASSQREGTQYF
TRBJ2-5,.,TRBD1,TRBV6-2/TRBV6-3,TGTGCCAGCAGTCCCGACCGGGACAGGGCGAACTTC,CASSPDRDRANF
TRBJ1-2,few,.,TRBV27,TGTGCCAGCAGTCCCGCCGGAGACGGCTATGGCTACACCTTC,CASSPAGDGYGYTF
TRBJ2-7,.,.,TRBV3-1/TRBV3-2,TGTGCCAGCAGCCAACCCAGGGTTATGGACGAGCAGTACTTC,CASSQPRVMDEQYF
TRBJ2-7,.,.,TRBV28,TGTGCCAGCAGTTTGTGGGGATACGAGCAGTACTTC,CASSLWGYEQYF
TRBJ1-4,.,.,TRBV30,TGTGCCTGGAGTAATTATCTTCAGATGAATGAAAAACTGTTTTTT,CAWSNYLQMNEKLFF
TRBJ2-3,.,.,TRBV24-1,TGTGCCACCAGTGATCCGCTCGCCCCGGAGGATACGCAGTATTTT,CATSDPLAPEDTQYF
TRBJ1-2,.,.,TRBV5-1,TGCGCCAGCAGCTTGGCGGGGGAGGCCCTCTATGGCTACACCTTC,CASSLAGEALYGYTF
TRBJ1-1,once,.,TRBV9,TGTGCCAGCAGCGTAGAAGGGAACACTGAAGCTTTCTTT,CASSVEGNTEAFF
TRBJ2-5,.,TRBD1,TRBV7-8,TGTGCCAGCAGCCTAGGACAGGCTCAAGAGACCCAGTACTTC,CASSLGQAQETQYF
TRBJ1-3,once,TRBD1,TRBV6-6,TGTGCCAGCAGTTACGAGACAGGGTCCTCTGGAAACACCATATATTTT,CASSYETGSSGNTIYF